The source of this TCR beta chain is a study of T cell changes during pregnancy in multiple sclerosis. The CDR3 loop spans 15 amino acids. Germline V lookup: CDR1 SEHNR, CDR2 FQNEAQ (reference sequence). Data came from immunoSEQ multiplex PCR; TCRdb stores just in-frame clones and leaves some out. The sample yields 99,000 or so clones, approximately 95% seen once. Remarks on this clone: One end of the junction fails to match germline, which may point to a read error.

This receptor was identified in a female donor with multiple sclerosis, enrolled in a pregnancy study. The chain recombines TRBV7-9 with TRBJ2-1; TRBD2 aligns across 10 bases. This specimen consisted of peripheral blood, obtained after pregnancy. CDR3 DNA: TGTGCCAGCAGCCTAGCGGGAGTTAGGAACAATGAGCAGTTCTTC. Residues: CASSLAGVRNNEQFF.